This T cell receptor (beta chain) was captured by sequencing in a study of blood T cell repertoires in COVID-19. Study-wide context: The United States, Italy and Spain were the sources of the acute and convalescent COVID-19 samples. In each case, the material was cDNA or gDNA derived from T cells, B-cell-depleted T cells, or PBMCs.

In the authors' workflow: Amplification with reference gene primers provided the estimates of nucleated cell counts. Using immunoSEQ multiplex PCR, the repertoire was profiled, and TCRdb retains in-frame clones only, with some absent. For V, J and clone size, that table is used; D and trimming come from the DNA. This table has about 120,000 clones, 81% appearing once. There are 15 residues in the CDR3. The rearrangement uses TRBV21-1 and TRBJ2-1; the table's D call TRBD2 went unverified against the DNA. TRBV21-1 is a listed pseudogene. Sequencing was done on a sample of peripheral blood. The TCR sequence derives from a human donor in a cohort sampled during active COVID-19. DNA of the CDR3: TGTGCCAGCATTTCCCCGGGGGGGTCATACAATGAGCAGTTCTTC. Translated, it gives CASISPGGSYNEQFF.